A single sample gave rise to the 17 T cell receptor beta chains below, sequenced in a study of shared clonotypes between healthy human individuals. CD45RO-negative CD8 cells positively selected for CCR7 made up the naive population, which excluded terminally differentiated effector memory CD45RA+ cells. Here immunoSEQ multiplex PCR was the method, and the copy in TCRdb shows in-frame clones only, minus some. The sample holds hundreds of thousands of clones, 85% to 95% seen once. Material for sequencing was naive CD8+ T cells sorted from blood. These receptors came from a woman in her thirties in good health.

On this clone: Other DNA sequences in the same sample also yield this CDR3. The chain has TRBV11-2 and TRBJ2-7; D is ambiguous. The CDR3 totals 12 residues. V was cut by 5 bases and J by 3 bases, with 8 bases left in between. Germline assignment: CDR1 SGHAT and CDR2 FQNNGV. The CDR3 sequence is CASSPPSYEQYF. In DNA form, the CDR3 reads TGTGCCAGCAGCCCCCCAAGCTACGAGCAGTACTTC. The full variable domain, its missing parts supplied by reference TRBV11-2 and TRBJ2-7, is EAGVAQSPRYKIIEKRQSVAFWCNPISGHATLYWYQQILGQGPKLLIQFQNNGVVDDSQLPKDRFSAERLKGVDSTLKIQPAKLEDSAVYLCASSPPSYEQYFGPGTRLTVT.

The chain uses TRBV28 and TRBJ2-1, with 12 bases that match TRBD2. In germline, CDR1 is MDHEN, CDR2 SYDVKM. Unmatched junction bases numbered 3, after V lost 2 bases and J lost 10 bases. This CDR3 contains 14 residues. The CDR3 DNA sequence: TGTGCCAGCAGTTTACTAGCGGGAGGGTGGGAGCAGTTCTTC. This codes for CASSLLAGGWEQFF. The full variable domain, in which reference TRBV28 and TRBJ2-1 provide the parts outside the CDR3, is DVKVTQSSRYLVKRTGEKVFLECVQDMDHENMFWYRQDPGLGLRLIYFSYDVKMKEKGDIPEGYSVSREKKERFSLILESASTNQTSMYLCASSLLAGGWEQFFGPGTRLTVL.

The CDR3 region is CASSERGDRAEAFF. CDR3 bases: TGTGCCAGCAGTGAAAGAGGGGACAGGGCTGAAGCTTTCTTT. The chain uses TRBV2 and TRBJ1-1; 9 nucleotides align to TRBD1. Germline CDR1 reads SNHLY; CDR2 reads FYNNEI. CDR3 length equals 14 residues. Trimming removed 2 bases from V and 6 bases from J; junction bases left unmatched: 4.

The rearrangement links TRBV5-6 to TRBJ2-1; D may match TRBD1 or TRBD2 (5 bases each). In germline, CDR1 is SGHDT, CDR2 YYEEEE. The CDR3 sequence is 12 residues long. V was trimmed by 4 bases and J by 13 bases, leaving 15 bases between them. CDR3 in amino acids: CASSALGTFQFF. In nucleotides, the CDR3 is TGTGCCAGCAGCGCCCTGGGGACCTTTCAGTTCTTC.

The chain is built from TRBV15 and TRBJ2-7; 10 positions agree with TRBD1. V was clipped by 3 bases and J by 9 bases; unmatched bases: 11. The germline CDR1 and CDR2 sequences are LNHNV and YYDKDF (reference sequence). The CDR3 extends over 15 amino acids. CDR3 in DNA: TGTGCCACCAGCAGTGCGGGACAGGGGCGAGCCGGGCAGTACTTC. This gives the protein CATSSAGQGRAGQYF.

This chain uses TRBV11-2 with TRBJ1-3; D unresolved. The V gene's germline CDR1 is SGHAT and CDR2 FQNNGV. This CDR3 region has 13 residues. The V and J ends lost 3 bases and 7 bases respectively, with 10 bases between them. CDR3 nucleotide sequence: TGTGCCAGCAGCTTTTACACCCCGAACACCATATATTTT. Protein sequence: CASSFYTPNTIYF.

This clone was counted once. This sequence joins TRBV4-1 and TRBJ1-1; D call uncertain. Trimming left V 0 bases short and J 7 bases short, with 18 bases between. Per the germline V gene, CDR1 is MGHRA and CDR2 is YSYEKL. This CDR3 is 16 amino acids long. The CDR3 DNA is TGCGCCAGCAGCCAAGATCTCAAGACCTACCGATATGAAGCTTTCTTT. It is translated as CASSQDLKTYRYEAFF.

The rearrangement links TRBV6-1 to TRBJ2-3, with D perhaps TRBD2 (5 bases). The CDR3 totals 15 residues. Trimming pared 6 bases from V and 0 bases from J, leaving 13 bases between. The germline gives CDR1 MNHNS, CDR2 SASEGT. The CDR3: CASRMVALSTDTQYF. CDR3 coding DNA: TGTGCCAGCAGAATGGTAGCGCTTAGCACAGATACGCAGTATTTT.

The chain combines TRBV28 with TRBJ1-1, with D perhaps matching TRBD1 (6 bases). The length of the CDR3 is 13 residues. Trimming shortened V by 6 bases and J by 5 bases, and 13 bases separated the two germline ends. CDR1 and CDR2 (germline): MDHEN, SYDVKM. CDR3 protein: CASSSTGKTEAFF. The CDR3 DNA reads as TGTGCCAGCAGCAGTACAGGGAAGACTGAAGCTTTCTTT.

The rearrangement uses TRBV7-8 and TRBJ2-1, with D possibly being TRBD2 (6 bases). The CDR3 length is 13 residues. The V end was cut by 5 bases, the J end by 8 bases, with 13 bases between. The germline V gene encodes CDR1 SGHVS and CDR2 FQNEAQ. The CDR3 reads CASSPPTRDEQFF. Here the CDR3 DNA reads TGTGCCAGCAGCCCGCCGACTAGGGATGAGCAGTTCTTC.

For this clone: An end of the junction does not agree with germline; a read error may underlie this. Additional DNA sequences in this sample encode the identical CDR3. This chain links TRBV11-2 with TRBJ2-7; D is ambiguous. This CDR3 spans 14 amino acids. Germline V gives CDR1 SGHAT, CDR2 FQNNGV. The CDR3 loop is CASSLDPGSYEQYF. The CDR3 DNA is TGTGCCAGCAGTTTAGATCCGGGTTCCTACGAGCAGTACTTC.

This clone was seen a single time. The CDR3: CASSLVGSSYGYTF. The CDR3 coding sequence is TGTGCCAGCAGCTTGGTTGGCAGCTCCTATGGCTACACCTTC. The chain carries TRBV5-4 and TRBJ1-2; D call uncertain. Between the trimmed V and J ends, which lost 0 bases and 4 bases, there was a span of 10 bases. CDR3 size: 14 residues. Germline assignment: CDR1 SGHNT and CDR2 YYREEE (reference sequence).

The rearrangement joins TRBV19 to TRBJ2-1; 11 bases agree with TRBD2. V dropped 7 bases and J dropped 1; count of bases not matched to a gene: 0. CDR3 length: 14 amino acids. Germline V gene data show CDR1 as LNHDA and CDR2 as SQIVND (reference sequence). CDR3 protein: CASTSGGSYNEQFF. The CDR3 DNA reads TGTGCCAGTACTAGCGGGGGGTCCTACAATGAGCAGTTCTTC.

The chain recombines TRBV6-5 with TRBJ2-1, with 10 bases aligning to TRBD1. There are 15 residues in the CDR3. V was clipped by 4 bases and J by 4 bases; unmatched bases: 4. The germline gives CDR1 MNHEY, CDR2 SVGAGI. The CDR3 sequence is CASSFSGQGYNEQFF. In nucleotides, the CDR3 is TGTGCCAGCAGTTTTTCGGGACAGGGGTACAATGAGCAGTTCTTC.

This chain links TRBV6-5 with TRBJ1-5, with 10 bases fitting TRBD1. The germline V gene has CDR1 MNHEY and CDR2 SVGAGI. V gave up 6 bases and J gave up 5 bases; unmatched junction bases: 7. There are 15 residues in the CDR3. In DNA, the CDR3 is TGTGCCAGCAGACCCGCGGGGACAGGGGATCAGCCCCAGCATTTT. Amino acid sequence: CASRPAGTGDQPQHF.

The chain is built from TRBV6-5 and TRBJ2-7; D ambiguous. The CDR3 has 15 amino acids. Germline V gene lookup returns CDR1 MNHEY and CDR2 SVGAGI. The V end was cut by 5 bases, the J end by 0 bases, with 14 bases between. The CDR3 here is CASSPLPTGSYEQYF. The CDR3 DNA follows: TGTGCCAGCAGTCCCCTACCGACGGGCTCCTACGAGCAGTACTTC.

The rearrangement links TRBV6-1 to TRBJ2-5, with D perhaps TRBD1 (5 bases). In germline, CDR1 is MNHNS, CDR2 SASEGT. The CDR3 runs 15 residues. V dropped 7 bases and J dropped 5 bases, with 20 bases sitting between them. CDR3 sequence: CASTRVGQGMETQYF. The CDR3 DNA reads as TGTGCCAGCACCCGCGTAGGGCAGGGCATGGAGACCCAGTACTTC.